This T cell receptor beta chain was recovered during a study of blood T cell repertoires in COVID-19. Looking at the study overall: Both acute and convalescent COVID-19 samples were obtained from the United States, Italy and Spain. Nucleic acid was either cDNA or gDNA, and it came from T cells, B-cell-depleted T cells, or PBMCs.

Authors' methods: Using reference gene primer amplification, nucleated cell counts were estimated. Data came from immunoSEQ multiplex PCR; TCRdb stores just in-frame clones and leaves some out. The V and J calls and clone size were taken over from that table, and D and trimming were inferred from the DNA. The table lists around 320,000 clones, approximately 89% of them singletons. The CDR3 extends over 14 amino acids. Trimming removed 4 bases from V and 3 bases from J, with 13 bases in between. Germline assignment: CDR1 SEHNR and CDR2 FQNEAQ (reference sequence). Enrollment of patients from Seattle took place during active infection, with longitudinal follow-up.

The receptor comes from a young woman with COVID-19, enrolled during active disease. The specimen sequenced was peripheral blood. This chain connects TRBV7-9 to TRBJ2-7, with D unresolved. The chain's CDR3 is CASSSHTSYYEQYF. CDR3 sequence (DNA): TGTGCCAGCAGCTCCCATACCTCCTACTACGAGCAGTACTTC.